This T cell receptor beta chain derives from a study of identifying expanded T cells in peripheral blood. Generated by immunoSEQ multiplex PCR, the TCRdb table keeps only in-frame clones and is missing some. The profile shows about 78,000 clones, roughly 81% of them singletons. V lost 11 bases and J lost 6; bases outside the gene matches: 21. Germline loops: CDR1 LNHDA, CDR2 SQIVND (reference sequence). The CDR3 has 16 amino acids. The V gene is TRBV19, the J gene TRBJ1-2; 7 bases map to TRBD1. The material sequenced was blood. The sequence came from a person between 18 and 75 years old in good health. CDR3 residues: CASTRTGGLGADGYTF. CDR3 nucleotides: TGTGCCTCCACCAGGACAGGAGGCTTAGGGGCTGATGGCTACACCTTC.